The next 18 T cell receptor beta chains were all read from a single sample in a study of monozygotic twins with cystic fibrosis. Sequencing used immunoSEQ multiplex PCR; TCRdb keeps in-frame clones, though not all of them. The data show 8,500 to 14,000 clones, approximately 96% seen once. Sequenced: blood. Receptors were obtained from a boy aged 5-17 years with cystic fibrosis.

The chain links TRBV27 to TRBJ2-2; D possibly corresponds to TRBD2 (5 bases). The CDR3 spans 15 residues. From germline, CDR1 is MNHEY and CDR2 SMNVEV (reference sequence). The V end was cut by 2 bases, the J end by 0 bases, with 7 bases between. CDR3: CASSLLRANTGELFF. In DNA form, the CDR3 reads TGTGCCAGCAGTTTACTGAGGGCGAACACCGGGGAGCTGTTTTTT.

The CDR3 loop is CASSLDGTGKEKLFF. CDR3 sequence (DNA): TGCGCCAGCAGCTTGGACGGGACAGGGAAGGAAAAACTGTTTTTT. The rearrangement uses TRBV5-1 and TRBJ1-4; the match to TRBD1 covers 9 bases. CDR1 is SGHRS, CDR2 YFSETQ, per germline. CDR3 size: 15 residues. V dropped 0 bases and J dropped 8; count of bases not matched to a gene: 5.

The genes are TRBV18 and TRBJ2-1; D gene uncertain. This CDR3 has 13 amino acids. In germline, CDR1 is KGHSH, CDR2 LQKENI. The V end lost 0 bases, the J end lost 6 bases, and 6 bases lay between the germline ends. The CDR3 here is CASSPPEPNEQFF. DNA for the CDR3: TGTGCCAGCTCACCACCGGAGCCCAATGAGCAGTTCTTC. Variable domain in full (rest from reference TRBV18 and TRBJ2-1): NAGVMQNPRHLVRRRGQEARLRCSPMKGHSHVYWYRQLPEEGLKFMVYLQKENIIDESGMPKERFSAEFPKEGPSILRIQQVVRGDSAAYFCASSPPEPNEQFFGPGTRLTVL.

This rearrangement joins TRBV6-5 to TRBJ1-2; a weak D match, TRBD1 (6 bases). The CDR3 loop spans 15 amino acids. With 8 bases removed from V and 5 bases from J, the gap between germline ends came to 21 bases. Germline CDR1 reads MNHEY; CDR2 reads SVGAGI. CDR3 DNA: TGTGCCAGCGTCTCCCTCGGGGGCGTCGAATATGGCTACACCTTC. Translation: CASVSLGGVEYGYTF.

The chain has TRBV10-3 and TRBJ1-1; perhaps TRBD1 as D (6 bases). Germline assignment: CDR1 ENHRY and CDR2 SYGVKD. The CDR3 covers 15 residues. V was trimmed by 1 base and J by 4 bases, leaving 13 bases between them. The CDR3 is CAISEWGQGGTEAFF. The CDR3 DNA follows: TGTGCCATCAGTGAGTGGGGACAAGGGGGCACTGAAGCTTTCTTT.

The chain is built from TRBV28 and TRBJ2-5; TRBD1 is a possible D gene (6 bases). CDR1 MDHEN and CDR2 SYDVKM come from the germline V gene. V was cut by 3 bases and J by 2 bases, with 7 bases left in between. The CDR3 is made up of 13 amino acids. The CDR3 region is CASSLGAQETQYF. DNA for the CDR3: TGTGCCAGCAGTTTGGGGGCACAAGAGACCCAGTACTTC.

The chain employs TRBV6-5 and TRBJ1-6; 9 bases map to TRBD1. Germline assignment: CDR1 MNHEY and CDR2 SVGAGI. V dropped 7 bases and J dropped 8; count of bases not matched to a gene: 3. The CDR3 covers 13 residues. The CDR3 DNA follows: TGTGCCAGCAACCGACAGGGGGATTCACCCCTCCACTTT. The encoded protein is CASNRQGDSPLHF.

J is TRBJ2-2 and V is TRBV11-2; perhaps TRBD2 as D (6 bases). This CDR3 region has 15 residues. Per the germline V gene, CDR1 is SGHAT and CDR2 is FQNNGV. V gave up 2 bases and J gave up 1 base, with 8 bases separating them. The CDR3 sequence is CASSLRGRNTGELFF. The CDR3, as DNA: TGTGCCAGCAGCTTACGGGGGAGGAACACCGGGGAGCTGTTTTTT.

V usage is TRBV11-2 and J usage is TRBJ2-2; no firm D call. Trimming took 1 base from V and 6 from J, leaving 12 bases between them. CDR3 length: 15 residues. Looked up from germline, CDR1 is SGHAT and CDR2 is FQNNGV. For the CDR3, the DNA is TGTGCCAGCAGCTTAGTCAGGTCAGGAGCCGGGGAGCTGTTTTTT. Amino acid sequence: CASSLVRSGAGELFF. The full variable domain, its missing parts supplied by reference TRBV11-2 and TRBJ2-2, is EAGVAQSPRYKIIEKRQSVAFWCNPISGHATLYWYQQILGQGPKLLIQFQNNGVVDDSQLPKDRFSAERLKGVDSTLKIQPAKLEDSAVYLCASSLVRSGAGELFFGEGSRLTVL.

The rearrangement joins TRBV2 to TRBJ2-2; possibly TRBD1 for D (6 bases). CDR3 length: 14 residues. Looked up from germline, CDR1 is SNHLY and CDR2 is FYNNEI. The V end lost 10 bases, the J end lost 7 bases, and 19 bases lay between the germline ends. In DNA form, the CDR3 reads TGTGCCATCGTTAGTGGGGGCGCGGGCGGGGAGCTGTTTTTT. Protein: CAIVSGGAGGELFF.

The rearrangement joins TRBV14 to TRBJ2-7; 7 positions agree with TRBD2. This CDR3 has 17 residues. V was pared by 4 bases and J by 4 bases, with 16 bases of the junction left unmatched. Germline V gives CDR1 SGHDN, CDR2 FVKESK. The CDR3 reads CASSLTYTGGGPYEQYF. DNA of the CDR3: TGTGCCAGCAGCCTCACTTACACGGGAGGCGGCCCATACGAGCAGTACTTC.

The J gene is TRBJ2-7, the V gene TRBV14, with D unclear. V lost 0 bases and J lost 5, with 2 bases in between. In germline, CDR1 is SGHDN, CDR2 FVKESK. The length of the CDR3 is 11 residues. The CDR3 region is CASSQEDEQYF. CDR3 nucleotide sequence: TGTGCCAGCAGCCAAGAAGACGAGCAGTACTTC.

This sequence joins TRBV30 and TRBJ2-7; D is tentatively TRBD1 or TRBD2 (5 bases each). CDR3 size: 14 residues. Between the trimmed V and J ends, which lost 2 bases and 2 bases, there was a span of 13 bases. Per germline, CDR1 GTSNPN and CDR2 SVGIG (reference sequence). CDR3 in DNA: TGTGCCTGGAGTATCGGGGCCGGCGCCTACGAGCAGTACTTC. Protein product: CAWSIGAGAYEQYF.

The chain has TRBV5-1 and TRBJ1-1, with a tentative D call TRBD1 (5 bases). Germline V lookup: CDR1 SGHRS, CDR2 YFSETQ. Trimming cost V 4 bases and J 3 bases, with 19 bases left between them. This CDR3 spans 16 amino acids. The CDR3 nucleotides are TGCGCCAGCAGCCCAAGGGACGGTTCCGTGGACACTGAAGCTTTCTTT. It codes for CASSPRDGSVDTEAFF.

The V call is TRBV19, the J call TRBJ1-5, with 7 bases that match TRBD1. V trimming: 7 bases; J trimming: 7 bases; junction bases outside the gene matches: 10. CDR3 length: 14 residues. Germline loops: CDR1 LNHDA, CDR2 SQIVND (reference sequence). CDR3 DNA: TGTGCCAGTAACCCACAGGGGCTAAGGCAGCCCCAGCATTTT. Translating gives CASNPQGLRQPQHF.

V and J are TRBV4-1 and TRBJ2-5, with 12 bases that match TRBD2. V was pared by 1 base and J by 7 bases, with 7 bases of the junction left unmatched. Germline V gives CDR1 MGHRA, CDR2 YSYEKL. The CDR3 sequence is 16 residues long. This CDR3 reads CASSQVYLAGGPTQYF. The DNA for the CDR3 is TGCGCCAGCAGCCAAGTCTACCTAGCGGGAGGGCCGACCCAGTACTTC.

Only one count was recorded for this clone. The V and J genes are TRBV28 and TRBJ1-1, with D hard to call. CDR3 length: 13 residues. Germline assignment: CDR1 MDHEN and CDR2 SYDVKM. The V end was cut by 6 bases, the J end by 0 bases, with 8 bases between. In DNA, the CDR3 is TGTGCCAGCAGGGTCAAGATGAACACTGAAGCTTTCTTT. It codes for CASRVKMNTEAFF.

V usage is TRBV28 and J usage is TRBJ1-5; 9 positions match TRBD1. J gave up 6 bases and V 6 bases, and 24 bases lay outside the gene matches. This CDR3 region has 20 residues. Per the germline V gene, CDR1 is MDHEN and CDR2 is SYDVKM. This chain's CDR3 is CASSPQTRTGATHLRQPQHF. The CDR3 bases are TGTGCCAGCAGCCCCCAGACCCGGACAGGGGCGACCCATTTGCGTCAGCCCCAGCATTTT.